The rows below give T cell receptor beta chains drawn from one sample of a study of tumor-infiltrating lymphocytes in localized non-small cell lung cancer. Profiling relied on immunoSEQ multiplex PCR, and the TCRdb table lists in-frame clones only, not all of them. The repertoire has over 10,000 clones, 75% to 80% of them found once; the top ten carry roughly a sixth. Sequenced material: uninvolved lung tissue not adjacent to the tumor. Source of these receptors: a human donor with non-small cell lung cancer. Each CDR3 is given with its conserved first and last residue. A D gene is named only where the DNA matches it firmly. Some rows mark clone size as missing; the rest say once, few, many or name a class of expanded clone.

D gene: -; J gene: TRBJ1-3; clone size: -; V gene: TRBV30; CDR3 protein: CAWRSDSRTISGNTIYF; CDR3 DNA: TGTGCCTGGAGGTCGGATAGCAGGACTATCTCTGGAAACACCATATATTTT
D gene: -; J gene: TRBJ1-1; clone size: -; V gene: TRBV30; CDR3 protein: CASMGLGAPNTEAFF; CDR3 DNA: TGTGCCTCTATGGGCCTGGGAGCCCCGAACACTGAAGCTTTCTTT
D gene: -; J gene: TRBJ2-7; clone size: few; V gene: TRBV11-3; CDR3 protein: CASSRQTEDEQYF; CDR3 DNA: TGTGCCAGCAGCAGACAGACAGAAGACGAGCAGTACTTC
D gene: -; J gene: TRBJ1-3; clone size: -; V gene: TRBV5-1; CDR3 protein: CASSLGGTGNTIYF; CDR3 DNA: TGCGCCAGCAGCTTGGGAGGAACTGGAAACACCATATATTTT
D gene: -; J gene: TRBJ2-5; clone size: -; V gene: TRBV29-1; CDR3 protein: CSVEVRRGEETQYF; CDR3 DNA: TGCAGCGTTGAAGTTCGGCGGGGAGAGGAGACCCAGTACTTC
D gene: TRBD1; J gene: TRBJ1-2; clone size: -; V gene: TRBV27; CDR3 protein: CASSLSIRGRYYGYTF; CDR3 DNA: TGTGCCAGCAGTTTATCGATCAGGGGGCGGTACTATGGCTACACCTTC
D gene: -; J gene: TRBJ2-7; clone size: -; V gene: TRBV18; CDR3 protein: CASSPPGRSRYEQYF; CDR3 DNA: TGTGCCAGCTCACCCCCGGGACGAAGCCGCTACGAGCAGTACTTC
D gene: -; J gene: TRBJ1-4; clone size: -; V gene: TRBV7-2; CDR3 protein: CASSRAPGEKLFF; CDR3 DNA: TGTGCCAGCAGCCGGGCCCCAGGTGAAAAACTGTTTTTT
D gene: -; J gene: TRBJ2-5; clone size: once; V gene: TRBV12-2; CDR3 protein: CASRLKRKGAEETQYF; CDR3 DNA: TGTGCAAGTCGCTTAAAGAGGAAGGGGGCCGAAGAGACCCAGTACTTC
D gene: TRBD1; J gene: TRBJ2-1; clone size: -; V gene: TRBV6-1; CDR3 protein: CASSKPGQGRNEQFF; CDR3 DNA: TGTGCCAGCAGTAAACCGGGACAGGGGAGAAATGAGCAGTTCTTC
D gene: TRBD2; J gene: TRBJ2-1; clone size: -; V gene: TRBV9; CDR3 protein: CASSVDPSGGAIEQFF; CDR3 DNA: TGTGCCAGCAGCGTAGATCCTAGCGGGGGGGCCATTGAGCAGTTCTTC
D gene: -; J gene: TRBJ1-6; clone size: -; V gene: TRBV4-1; CDR3 protein: CASSQDGAGRVSPLHF; CDR3 DNA: TGCGCCAGCAGCCAAGATGGCGCAGGCCGGGTCTCACCCCTCCACTTT
D gene: -; J gene: TRBJ2-1; clone size: -; V gene: TRBV30; CDR3 protein: CAWTNPGLGVGEQFF; CDR3 DNA: TGTGCCTGGACTAACCCGGGATTGGGTGTAGGTGAGCAGTTCTTC
D gene: -; J gene: TRBJ1-5; clone size: -; V gene: TRBV2; CDR3 protein: CASNRDNDQPQHF; CDR3 DNA: TGTGCCAGCAACCGGGACAACGATCAGCCCCAGCATTTT
D gene: TRBD1; J gene: TRBJ2-7; clone size: -; V gene: TRBV7-8; CDR3 protein: CASSSSGTGITYEQYF; CDR3 DNA: TGTGCCAGCAGCTCGTCCGGGACAGGGATAACCTACGAGCAGTACTTC
D gene: -; J gene: TRBJ1-1; clone size: few; V gene: TRBV7-2; CDR3 protein: CASSLIPRGEAFF; CDR3 DNA: TGTGCCAGCAGCTTAATCCCACGAGGTGAAGCTTTCTTT
D gene: -; J gene: TRBJ2-3; clone size: -; V gene: TRBV28; CDR3 protein: CASSFTSADTQYF; CDR3 DNA: TGTGCCAGCAGTTTCACTAGTGCAGATACGCAGTATTTT
D gene: -; J gene: TRBJ2-1; clone size: -; V gene: TRBV29-1; CDR3 protein: CSVQTGTYNEQFF; CDR3 DNA: TGCAGCGTACAGACCGGGACTTACAATGAGCAGTTCTTC
D gene: -; J gene: TRBJ2-5; clone size: few; V gene: TRBV7-6; CDR3 protein: CASSLEGRRGTQYF; CDR3 DNA: TGTGCCAGCAGCTTAGAAGGACGGAGAGGGACCCAGTACTTC
D gene: TRBD1; J gene: TRBJ1-1; clone size: -; V gene: TRBV4-1; CDR3 protein: CASSQDSPGQALNTEAFF; CDR3 DNA: TGCGCCAGCAGCCAAGACAGCCCGGGACAGGCGTTGAACACTGAAGCTTTCTTT